The 28 T cell receptor beta chains below were found in one sample sequenced in a study of Graves' ophthalmopathy and Graves' hyperthyroidism. Amplified TCR beta CDR3 regions were obtained using RNA transcripts as template. The first-round RT-PCR employed HTBI primers together with the Qiagen OneStep RT-PCR kit. A multiplex PCR was then performed as the second round. TCRdb re-called the multiplex PCR reads with MiXCR, one entry per CDR3 protein. The sample has 500,000 to 600,000 distinct CDR3 sequences, 35% to 45% seen once. The specimen sequenced was peripheral blood or thyroid tissue (not recorded which). The receptors derive from an adult man with Graves' hyperthyroidism.

The V call is TRBV2, the J call TRBJ2-3; D is possibly TRBD2 (6 bases). Germline lookup yields CDR1 SNHLY and CDR2 FYNNEI. CDR3 size: 16 residues. Trimming shortened V by 4 bases and J by 6 bases, and 20 bases separated the two germline ends. The CDR3 nucleotides are TGTGCCAGCAGTGTAAATGGCGGCGGGACGGGCGATACGCAGTATTTT. The encoded protein is CASSVNGGGTGDTQYF.

This clonotype was observed many times. The chain recombines TRBV14 with TRBJ2-7; D unresolved. Germline CDR1 SGHDN, CDR2 FVKESK. V gave up 6 bases and J gave up 6 bases, with 9 bases separating them. This CDR3 region has 11 residues. DNA of the CDR3: TGTGCCAGCAGTCGTGTTGGCGAGCAGTACTTC. Translated: CASSRVGEQYF.

This clonotype occurred many times. V gene TRBV6-6 combines with J gene TRBJ2-7, with 11 bases matching TRBD2. Trimming took 5 bases from V and 6 from J; bases not matched to a gene: 6. The CDR3 sequence is 14 residues long. CDR1 is MNHNY, CDR2 SVGAGI, per germline (reference sequence). This chain's CDR3 is CASSPTSGVLEQYF. The DNA for the CDR3 is TGTGCCAGCAGTCCGACTAGCGGGGTCCTCGAGCAGTACTTC.

Regarding this clonotype: With a much larger clone just one base away, this may be a read error. V usage is TRBV7-6 and J usage is TRBJ2-2; no clear D gene. Germline CDR1 is SGHVS and CDR2 is FNYEAQ. V lost 3 bases to trimming and J lost 1 base, with 9 bases between them. The CDR3 loop spans 15 amino acids. CDR3 nucleotides: TGTGCCAGCAGCTTTAGGGCCTTGAACACCGGGGAGCTGTTTTTT. Translating gives CASSFRALNTGELFF.

This clonotype showed up many times. The CDR3 is CASLNRGNEKLFF. CDR3 nucleotides: TGTGCCAGCCTAAACAGGGGGAATGAAAAACTGTTTTTT. The chain is built from TRBV6-6 and TRBJ1-4; TRBD1 matches at 8 bases. V trimming: 8 bases; J trimming: 5 bases; junction bases outside the gene matches: 4. This CDR3 spans 13 amino acids. Per the germline V gene, CDR1 is MNHNY and CDR2 is SVGAGI (reference sequence).

This clonotype turned up a few times. V is TRBV3-1 and J is TRBJ1-3; D gene unclear. Germline CDR1 reads LGHDT; CDR2 reads YNNKEL (reference sequence). The length of the CDR3 is 14 residues. The V end lost 2 bases, the J end lost 4 bases, and 9 bases lay between the germline ends. The chain's CDR3 is CASSQSAAGNTIYF. The CDR3 DNA reads as TGTGCCAGCAGCCAATCGGCCGCAGGAAACACCATATATTTT. The full variable domain, its missing parts supplied by reference TRBV3-1 and TRBJ1-3, is DTAVSQTPKYLVTQMGNDKSIKCEQNLGHDTMYWYKQDSKKFLKIMFSYNNKELIINETVPNRFSPKSPDKAHLNLHINSLELGDSAVYFCASSQSAAGNTIYFGEGSWLTVV.

About this clonotype: Sequence at one end of the junction differs from germline and may be a read error. The rearrangement uses TRBV7-3 and TRBJ2-5, with D perhaps TRBD2 (5 bases). The CDR3 sequence is 10 residues long. Germline V gene lookup returns CDR1 SGHTA and CDR2 FQGTGA. CDR3 loop: CASSLEGQYF. CDR3 nucleotides: TGTGCCAGTAGCTTAGAGGGCCAGTACTTC.

This chain connects TRBV29-1 to TRBJ2-7; a weak D match, TRBD2 (6 bases). The CDR3 has 12 residues. Germline lookup yields CDR1 SQVTM and CDR2 ANQGSEA. Trimming shortened V by 0 bases and J by 4 bases, and 7 bases separated the two germline ends. CDR3 in amino acids: CSVEDGGYEQYF. As DNA, the CDR3 is TGCAGCGTTGAAGATGGAGGGTACGAGCAGTACTTC.

The table lists this clonotype with many counts. The V call is TRBV7-2, the J call TRBJ2-7, with 8 bases identical to TRBD2. Germline assignment: CDR1 SGHTA and CDR2 FQGNSA. V lost 2 bases to trimming and J lost 3 bases; unmatched junction nucleotides: 6. The CDR3 runs 15 residues. The CDR3 reads CASSLRGLGLYEQYF. The CDR3 DNA is TGTGCCAGCAGCTTAAGGGGACTAGGACTCTACGAGCAGTACTTC.

This clonotype was counted only a few times. The V call is TRBV12-5, the J call TRBJ1-2, with 7 positions matching TRBD1. V dropped 2 bases and J dropped 4; count of bases not matched to a gene: 7. The length of the CDR3 is 15 residues. The germline gives CDR1 LGHNT, CDR2 FRNRAP. CDR3 DNA: TGTGCTAGTGGTTTGCTAAGGGGGGACAGCTATGGCTACACCTTC. Protein product: CASGLLRGDSYGYTF.

In its sample, this clonotype was seen once. The chain combines TRBV11-3 with TRBJ1-6; perhaps TRBD1 as D (6 bases). Trimming stripped 2 bases from V and 9 bases from J, with 17 bases between. CDR1 and CDR2 from the germline V gene are SGHNT and YENEEA. The CDR3 length is 16 residues. For the CDR3, the DNA is TGTGCCAGCAGCTTACAACTAGCGGGGGGCGGTTCACCCCTCCACTTT. Its protein product is CASSLQLAGGGSPLHF.

This clonotype was seen repeatedly, ten times or more. The chain has TRBV6-5 and TRBJ2-5; D may be TRBD1 or TRBD2 (5 bases each). Germline values: CDR1 MNHEY, CDR2 SVGAGI. V was cut by 6 bases and J by 5 bases, with 22 bases left in between. The CDR3 has 16 residues. The CDR3 loop reads CASRDQGPPEKETQYF. For the CDR3, the DNA is TGTGCCAGCAGAGACCAGGGACCCCCTGAGAAGGAGACCCAGTACTTC.

This clonotype showed up many times. The chain links TRBV6-5 to TRBJ2-5, with 9 nucleotides matching TRBD1. CDR1 MNHEY and CDR2 SVGAGI come from the germline V gene. The CDR3 length is 14 residues. Losses at the gene ends were 5 bases for V and 5 bases for J; bases not matched to a gene: 6. In nucleotides, the CDR3 is TGTGCCAGCAGTCACAGGGGGCGCGGGGAGACCCAGTACTTC. Its protein is CASSHRGRGETQYF.

CDR3 in amino acids: CASSLVGTANSPLHF. DNA for the CDR3: TGTGCCAGCAGCTTAGTCGGGACAGCTAATTCACCCCTCCACTTT. The chain has TRBV7-2 and TRBJ1-6, with 7 bases aligning to TRBD1. Germline V gene sequence: CDR1 SGHTA, CDR2 FQGNSA. The CDR3 is made up of 15 amino acids. Trimming took 1 base from V and 6 from J; bases not matched to a gene: 3.

The table lists this clonotype with many counts. The V call is TRBV5-4, the J call TRBJ1-4; D is possibly TRBD1 (5 bases). Germline CDR1 reads SGHNT; CDR2 reads YYREEE (reference sequence). V was trimmed by 4 bases and J by 5 bases, leaving 12 bases between them. The CDR3 totals 14 residues. The CDR3 spells CASSAAGDNEKLFF. In DNA, the CDR3 is TGTGCCAGCAGCGCGGCCGGGGACAATGAAAAACTGTTTTTT.

This clonotype was seen only a few times. The V and J genes are TRBV6-6 and TRBJ1-2; TRBD1 matches 7 bases. Per germline, CDR1 MNHNY and CDR2 SVGAGI (reference sequence). With 5 bases clipped from V and 7 bases from J, the junction kept 13 bases outside the gene matches. The CDR3 contains 15 residues. The CDR3 is CASSPVPDRDGGYTF. In DNA, the CDR3 is TGTGCCAGCAGTCCGGTTCCCGACAGGGATGGTGGCTACACCTTC.

This clonotype was detected a few times. The rearrangement uses TRBV5-8 and TRBJ2-5; 9 bases match TRBD1. Trimming took 5 bases from V and 3 from J; bases not matched to a gene: 14. Germline CDR1 reads SGHTS; CDR2 reads YDEGEE. The CDR3 is 17 amino acids. CDR3 coding DNA: TGTGCCAGCAGATCGCTTACAGGGGGCGCGTGGGAAGAGACCCAGTACTTC. The encoded protein is CASRSLTGGAWEETQYF. Drawing the rest from reference TRBV5-8 and TRBJ2-5, the complete variable domain is EAGVTQSPTHLIKTRGQQATLRCSPISGHTSVYWYQQALGLGLQFLLWYDEGEERNRGNFPPRFSGRQFPNYSSELNVNALELEDSALYLCASRSLTGGAWEETQYFGPGTRLLVL.

The chain uses TRBV20-1 and TRBJ2-3, with a weak D call TRBD1 (5 bases). Looked up from germline, CDR1 is DFQATT and CDR2 is SNEGSKA (reference sequence). The CDR3 contains 16 residues. V lost 0 bases to trimming and J lost 2 bases, with 15 bases between them. CDR3 region: CSARDTPRGYTDTQYF. The CDR3 coding sequence is TGCAGTGCTAGAGATACCCCTAGGGGCTACACAGATACGCAGTATTTT.

The rearrangement links TRBV7-2 to TRBJ2-7; tentatively, D is TRBD1 (5 bases). The DNA end is a closer match to TRBJ2-1, so the J assignment may be wrong. The germline CDR1 and CDR2 sequences are SGHTA and FQGNSA. The CDR3 spans 16 residues. This CDR3 is CASSSEGASSYNEQFF. CDR3 coding DNA: TGTGCCAGCAGCTCCGAAGGGGCGAGCTCCTACAATGAGCAGTTCTTC.

The chain is built from TRBV19 and TRBJ2-5; 8 nucleotides align to TRBD2. V was pared by 1 base and J by 5 bases, with 9 bases of the junction left unmatched. The CDR3 runs to 16 residues. In germline, CDR1 is LNHDA, CDR2 SQIVND (reference sequence). In DNA form, the CDR3 reads TGTGCCAGTAGTATAGGAGCGGGAGTGTACAATGAGACCCAGTACTTC. This gives the protein CASSIGAGVYNETQYF.

The chain carries TRBV19 and TRBJ2-3; 11 positions agree with TRBD2. The CDR3 is 16 residues long. J gave up 2 bases and V 3 bases, and 4 bases lay outside the gene matches. CDR1 and CDR2 from the germline V gene are LNHDA and SQIVND (reference sequence). In nucleotides, the CDR3 is TGTGCCAGTAGTATCGGGACTAGCGGATACACAGATACGCAGTATTTT. Translated, it gives CASSIGTSGYTDTQYF.

This clonotype was picked up many times. V is TRBV19 and J is TRBJ1-1; a possible D gene is TRBD1 (5 bases). Germline values: CDR1 LNHDA, CDR2 SQIVND (reference sequence). Trimming left V 3 bases short and J 1 base short, with 15 bases between. This CDR3 contains 16 residues. CDR3 nucleotide sequence: TGTGCCAGTAGTATCTCGGGGGTTACCCAGAACACTGAAGCTTTCTTT. This translates into CASSISGVTQNTEAFF.

V usage is TRBV2 and J usage is TRBJ2-7; 7 nucleotides line up with TRBD1. V was pared by 2 bases and J by 0 bases, with 10 bases of the junction left unmatched. This CDR3 has 17 amino acids. Germline assignment: CDR1 SNHLY and CDR2 FYNNEI. CDR3: CASSEYLGAGGSYEQYF. DNA of the CDR3: TGTGCCAGCAGTGAATATTTAGGGGCAGGGGGCTCCTACGAGCAGTACTTC.

Remarks on this clonotype: A junction end diverges from the germline sequence, so it may reflect a read error. V and J are TRBV24-1 and TRBJ2-3, with 11 bases matching TRBD2. Germline V gene lookup returns CDR1 KGHDR and CDR2 SFDVKD. The CDR3 contains 18 residues. The CDR3 reads CATSAAAGTSGFTDTQCF. The DNA of the CDR3 is TGTGCCACCAGTGCCGCAGCCGGGACTAGCGGATTCACAGATACGCAGTGTTTT.

This clonotype was picked up one time. V and J are TRBV7-8 and TRBJ2-7; TRBD2 matches 7 bases. Per the germline V gene, CDR1 is SGHVS and CDR2 is FQNEAQ. CDR3 length equals 15 residues. With V trimmed by 1 base and J by 0 bases, 3 bases remained unmatched. The CDR3 reads CASSLEGTISYEQYF. CDR3 bases: TGTGCCAGCAGCTTAGAGGGGACTATCTCCTACGAGCAGTACTTC.

The rearrangement uses TRBV5-6 and TRBJ1-6; maybe TRBD1 (5 bases). CDR1 is SGHDT and CDR2 is YYEEEE in the germline V gene. CDR3 length: 15 amino acids. V lost 4 bases to trimming and J lost 13 bases, with 21 bases between them. The CDR3 DNA reads as TGTGCCAGCAGCCTCCGGGCTAGCGGGACGTCCCCCCTCCACTTT. This translates into CASSLRASGTSPLHF.

V gene TRBV20-1 combines with J gene TRBJ1-1; TRBD1 agrees at 9 bases. Germline values: CDR1 DFQATT, CDR2 SNEGSKA (reference sequence). This CDR3 spans 16 amino acids. V shed 5 bases, J shed 4 bases, and the junction held 14 bases outside the gene matches. CDR3 nucleotide sequence: TGCAGTGCTGTCACGGGACAGGGTCCCTTGGGCACTGAAGCTTTCTTT. This encodes CSAVTGQGPLGTEAFF.

This clonotype was counted many times. The genes are TRBV11-2 and TRBJ1-5, with 7 bases matching TRBD1. With 5 bases clipped from V and 7 bases from J, the junction kept 5 bases outside the gene matches. CDR3 length equals 13 residues. The germline V gene has CDR1 SGHAT and CDR2 FQNNGV. Here the CDR3 reads CASSPDRDQPQHF. CDR3 in DNA: TGTGCCAGCAGCCCAGACAGGGACCAGCCCCAGCATTTT.